These 29 T cell receptor beta chains share one sample of origin, sequenced in a study of T cells in Graves' hyperthyroidism and ophthalmopathy. The CDR3 regions of TCR beta were amplified from RNA transcripts. The TCR CDR3 was amplified in a first-round RT-PCR using the HTBI primer set. TCRdb re-derived calls from the multiplex PCR reads in MiXCR, one entry per CDR3 protein. The table shows around 600,000 distinct CDR3 sequences, with roughly 15% occurring only once. Sequencing input: blood. The source of these receptors is a woman aged 50 to 65 with Graves' ophthalmopathy.

This clonotype has only one observation. V and J are TRBV7-9 and TRBJ1-6; possible D gene TRBD1, 6 bases. Trimming left V 3 bases short and J 0 bases short, with 18 bases between. In germline, CDR1 is SEHNR, CDR2 FQNEAQ (reference sequence). CDR3 length equals 19 residues. Written as DNA, the CDR3 is TGTGCCAGCAGCTTGAGCCCGGGACATACAACCTCCTATAATTCACCCCTCCACTTT. Protein: CASSLSPGHTTSYNSPLHF.

The rearrangement joins TRBV9 to TRBJ2-1; 8 bases fit TRBD2. With 0 bases clipped from V and 6 bases from J, the junction kept 11 bases outside the gene matches. The CDR3 consists of 17 residues. The germline V gene encodes CDR1 SGDLS and CDR2 YYNGEE. The CDR3: CASSVATPGGPGNEQFF. The CDR3 nucleotides read TGTGCCAGCAGCGTAGCTACCCCGGGAGGGCCGGGCAATGAGCAGTTCTTC. Using reference TRBV9 and TRBJ2-1 for the parts outside the CDR3, the full variable domain is DSGVTQTPKHLITATGQRVTLRCSPRSGDLSVYWYQQSLDQGLQFLIQYYNGEERAKGNILERFSAQQFPDLHSELNLSSLELGDSALYFCASSVATPGGPGNEQFFGPGTRLTVL.

The rearrangement uses TRBV7-9 and TRBJ2-1, with TRBD1 matching over 9 bases. Germline V gene lookup returns CDR1 SEHNR and CDR2 FQNEAQ (reference sequence). Unmatched junction bases numbered 25, after V lost 7 bases and J lost 6 bases. The length of the CDR3 is 20 residues. CDR3 nucleotides: TGTGCCAGCATCCTCAACCTACACAGGGAACCGGGACAGGGTTCCAATGAGCAGTTCTTC. It translates to CASILNLHREPGQGSNEQFF.

CDR3 nucleotides: TGTGCCAGCAGCTTAGGACAGAATGGCTACACCTTC. Its protein product is CASSLGQNGYTF. V usage is TRBV7-9 and J usage is TRBJ1-2; TRBD1 is a possible D gene (5 bases). Looked up from germline, CDR1 is SEHNR and CDR2 is FQNEAQ (reference sequence). CDR3 length equals 12 residues. Trimming removed 1 base at V and 6 bases at J, with 6 bases between.

The V gene is TRBV2, the J gene TRBJ2-1, with a possible D match to TRBD2 (5 bases). Germline CDR1 reads SNHLY; CDR2 reads FYNNEI. The CDR3 loop spans 12 amino acids. V lost 5 bases and J 7 bases, leaving 9 bases between the germline ends. The CDR3 DNA follows: TGTGCCAGCAGTAAGACTACAAATGAGCAGTTCTTC. Its translation is CASSKTTNEQFF.

In its sample, this clonotype was seen many times. The chain recombines TRBV27 with TRBJ1-1; 9 bases map to TRBD1. This CDR3 spans 14 amino acids. Germline CDR1 and CDR2: MNHEY and SMNVEV (reference sequence). Trimming at V came to 6 bases and at J to 11 bases, leaving 13 bases not matched to a gene. CDR3 residues: CASRTTGGAGRAFF. The DNA for the CDR3 is TGTGCCAGCAGAACTACAGGGGGCGCGGGGAGGGCTTTCTTT.

This clonotype was observed many times. The genes are TRBV11-2 and TRBJ2-1, with a tentative D call TRBD2 (6 bases). The CDR3 consists of 16 residues. CDR1 and CDR2 from the germline V gene are SGHAT and FQNNGV. V lost 2 bases to trimming and J lost 2 bases, with 13 bases between them. The chain's CDR3 is CASSLRNAGTYNEQFF. CDR3 DNA sequence: TGTGCCAGCAGCTTAAGAAATGCGGGAACCTACAATGAGCAGTTCTTC.

Regarding this clonotype: This clone may be a read error of a much larger clone one base away. The chain is built from TRBV5-6 and TRBJ2-3; D is undetermined. In germline, CDR1 is SGHDT, CDR2 YYEEEE. CDR3 length equals 11 residues. Deletions cut 4 bases from V and 6 bases from J, with 6 bases between. CDR3 in amino acids: CASSVCDTQYF. In nucleotides, the CDR3 is TGTGCCAGCAGCGTGTGCGATACGCAGTATTTT.

This sequence joins TRBV5-1 and TRBJ2-3; D not resolved. The CDR3 is 14 residues long. The germline V gene has CDR1 SGHRS and CDR2 YFSETQ. Between the trimmed V and J ends, which lost 2 bases and 3 bases, there was a span of 10 bases. CDR3 DNA: TGCGCCAGCAGCTTCAGATCCGGAACAGATACGCAGTATTTT. Protein sequence: CASSFRSGTDTQYF.

This clonotype turned up a few times. V and J are TRBV20-1 and TRBJ2-6; D not resolved. Germline-derived CDR1 and CDR2 are DFQATT and SNEGSKA (reference sequence). Trimming stripped 0 bases from V and 0 bases from J, with 6 bases between. This CDR3 is 15 amino acids long. CDR3 in amino acids: CSARDSHSGANVLTF. CDR3 coding DNA: TGCAGTGCTAGAGACAGCCACTCTGGGGCCAACGTCCTGACTTTC.

The genes are TRBV6-2 or TRBV6-3 and TRBJ1-6; 7 bases match TRBD1. The CDR3 sequence is 14 residues long. The junction had 9 bases not matched to a gene; V was cut back by 7 bases and J by 9 bases. Germline CDR1 is MNHEY and CDR2 is SVGEGT. The chain's CDR3 is CASTWDSSFSPLHF. The CDR3 DNA sequence: TGTGCCAGCACCTGGGACAGCAGTTTTTCACCCCTCCACTTT.

This clonotype was recorded many times. CDR3 loop: CASSLAPGLAEETQYF. The CDR3 DNA follows: TGTGCCAGCAGCTTAGCCCCGGGACTAGCAGAAGAGACCCAGTACTTC. J is TRBJ2-5 and V is TRBV11-3; 9 positions agree with TRBD2. This CDR3 has 16 residues. V shed 1 base and J 3 bases; nucleotides not matched to a gene: 6. Per the germline V gene, CDR1 is SGHNT and CDR2 is YENEEA.

As for this clonotype: With a much larger clone just one base away, this may be a read error. The rearrangement joins TRBV28 to TRBJ2-2, with D perhaps TRBD2 (6 bases). The CDR3 extends over 17 amino acids. CDR1 and CDR2 (germline): MDHEN, SYDVKM. CDR3 amino acids: CASIVSGSQVNTGELSF. The DNA of the CDR3 is TGTGCCAGCATAGTATCCGGGAGTCAAGTTAACACCGGGGAGCTGTCTTTT.

This clonotype was seen repeatedly, ten times or more. The CDR3 bases are TGTGCCAGCAGCGTTGGTGGGGGGAGGGAGAACACTGAAGCTTTCTTT. It specifies CASSVGGGRENTEAFF. The rearrangement links TRBV9 to TRBJ1-1; D is perhaps TRBD1 (5 bases). V was trimmed by 2 bases and J by 1 base, leaving 15 bases between them. CDR1 is SGDLS and CDR2 is YYNGEE in the germline V gene. The CDR3 consists of 16 residues.

The genes are TRBV20-1 and TRBJ2-5; 8 nucleotides line up with TRBD2. Germline CDR1 is DFQATT and CDR2 is SNEGSKA (reference sequence). This CDR3 is built from 15 residues. Germline trimming cut 3 bases from V and 5 bases from J; bases unmatched to any gene: 11. CDR3 nucleotide sequence: TGCAGTGCTAGGGGGGCCGGGGGGGGAGGGGAGACCCAGTACTTC. Translated, it gives CSARGAGGGGETQYF.

The sample holds a few counts of this clonotype. The chain recombines TRBV19 with TRBJ2-5; TRBD1 or TRBD2 may be the D gene (6 bases each). Germline V gene sequence: CDR1 LNHDA, CDR2 SQIVND (reference sequence). Trimming stripped 3 bases from V and 5 bases from J, with 10 bases between. There are 13 residues in the CDR3. DNA for the CDR3: TGTGCCAGTAGTATTCGGGGGCAGGAGACCCAGTACTTC. It is translated as CASSIRGQETQYF.

This clonotype was picked up many times. This sequence joins TRBV28 and TRBJ2-7; D is possibly TRBD2 (7 bases). The CDR3 spans 16 residues. Germline CDR1 reads MDHEN; CDR2 reads SYDVKM. Trimming removed 6 bases from V and 3 bases from J, with 21 bases in between. CDR3 loop: CASRASGGRGFYEQYF. CDR3 nucleotide sequence: TGTGCCAGCAGGGCCTCCGGGGGGCGCGGGTTCTACGAGCAGTACTTC.

This clonotype was seen just once. One base away lies a much larger clone, so this may be a sequencing read error. The chain combines TRBV10-3 with TRBJ2-1; possible D gene TRBD2, 8 bases. This CDR3 comprises 15 residues. Germline loops: CDR1 ENHRY, CDR2 SYGVKD. This CDR3 reads CAIKGAGGSYSEQFF. CDR3 DNA: TGTGCCATCAAGGGGGCGGGAGGATCTTACAGTGAGCAGTTCTTC.

This clonotype was counted at least ten times. The J gene is TRBJ2-5, the V gene TRBV2; no reliable D call. V was pared by 3 bases and J by 5 bases, with 10 bases between. Germline V gene sequence: CDR1 SNHLY, CDR2 FYNNEI. The CDR3 contains 13 residues. CDR3 amino acids: CASSDGLFETQYF. CDR3 in DNA: TGTGCCAGCAGTGACGGTTTGTTTGAGACCCAGTACTTC.

This clonotype was found many times. The V gene is TRBV12-3 or TRBV12-4, the J gene TRBJ2-1, with TRBD1 as a possible D gene (5 bases). V was trimmed by 7 bases and J by 3 bases, leaving 10 bases between them. The CDR3 is made up of 13 amino acids. This CDR3 reads CASKTDDYNEQFF. The CDR3 nucleotides are TGTGCCAGCAAGACAGACGACTACAATGAGCAGTTCTTC.

This clonotype was seen many times. J is TRBJ2-7 and V is TRBV7-8; 8 positions agree with TRBD1. There are 16 residues in the CDR3. Germline lookup yields CDR1 SGHVS and CDR2 FQNEAQ. V lost 2 bases and J lost 1; bases outside the gene matches: 7. In DNA, the CDR3 is TGTGCCAGCAGCTTATTCTTGGGACAGGCTTCCTACGAGCAGTACTTC. Its translation is CASSLFLGQASYEQYF.

The rearrangement links TRBV19 to TRBJ2-2; possibly TRBD1 for D (5 bases). The CDR3 extends over 14 amino acids. V was pared by 5 bases and J by 4 bases, with 11 bases between. Germline CDR1 and CDR2: LNHDA and SQIVND (reference sequence). This CDR3 is CASSARVSTGELFF. CDR3 nucleotide sequence: TGTGCCAGTAGTGCCAGGGTTAGCACCGGGGAGCTGTTTTTT.

This clonotype was counted ten times or more. The chain has TRBV7-9 and TRBJ1-2, with no clear D. There are 17 residues in the CDR3. Germline loops: CDR1 SEHNR, CDR2 FQNEAQ (reference sequence). Trimming took off 1 base at V and 4 bases at J, with 19 bases between the two ends. The CDR3 DNA reads TGTGCCAGCAGCTTAGACAGCATCCTGGCAGTAGCCTATGGCTACACCTTC. It is translated as CASSLDSILAVAYGYTF. The full variable domain, rest sourced from reference TRBV7-9 and TRBJ1-2, is DTGVSQNPRHKITKRGQNVTFRCDPISEHNRLYWYRQTLGQGPEFLTYFQNEAQLEKSRLLSDRFSAERPKGSFSTLEIQRTEQGDSAMYLCASSLDSILAVAYGYTFGSGTRLTVV.

The chain has TRBV25-1 and TRBJ2-4; D might be TRBD1 (6 bases). Germline assignment: CDR1 MGHDK and CDR2 SYGVNS. The CDR3 sequence is 15 residues long. V was cut by 3 bases and J by 0 bases, with 9 bases left in between. CDR3 DNA sequence: TGTGCCAGCAGTGACAGGGGCCTAGCCAAAAACATTCAGTACTTC. It codes for CASSDRGLAKNIQYF. Using reference TRBV25-1 and TRBJ2-4 for the parts outside the CDR3, the full variable domain is EADIYQTPRYLVIGTGKKITLECSQTMGHDKMYWYQQDPGMELHLIHYSYGVNSTEKGDLSSESTVSRIRTEHFPLTLESARPSHTSQYLCASSDRGLAKNIQYFGAGTRLSVL.

The chain joins TRBV7-6 to TRBJ2-1, with 7 bases that match TRBD1. Trimming at V came to 1 base and at J to 2 bases, leaving 2 bases not matched to a gene. The CDR3 consists of 15 residues. The germline CDR1 and CDR2 sequences are SGHVS and FNYEAQ. The CDR3 coding sequence is TGTGCCAGCAGCTTAGTCCAGGGGGCCTACAATGAGCAGTTCTTC. This encodes CASSLVQGAYNEQFF.

This clonotype was seen only a few times. A single base separates this from a much larger clone, so it may be a read error. V and J are TRBV7-2 and TRBJ1-5; 7 bases map to TRBD1. The V gene's germline CDR1 is SGHTA and CDR2 FQGNSA. CDR3 length equals 15 residues. The CDR3: CARSLQGPVNQPQHF. For the CDR3, the DNA is TGTGCCCGCAGCTTACAGGGGCCGGTCAATCAGCCCCAGCATTTT.

This clonotype was observed many times. The genes are TRBV20-1 and TRBJ2-5; 9 bases line up with TRBD2. Germline V gene data show CDR1 as DFQATT and CDR2 as SNEGSKA (reference sequence). The V segment lost 6 bases and the J segment 2 bases; nucleotides outside the gene matches: 7. The CDR3 is 14 residues long. CDR3 in amino acids: CSARRGRDQETQYF. CDR3 nucleotides: TGCAGTGCCAGGCGCGGGAGGGATCAAGAGACCCAGTACTTC.

This clonotype was observed at least ten times. The V gene is TRBV2, the J gene TRBJ2-7; D is tentatively TRBD1 or TRBD2 (6 bases each). This CDR3 has 12 residues. The germline V gene has CDR1 SNHLY and CDR2 FYNNEI. Between the trimmed V and J ends, which lost 8 bases and 3 bases, there was a span of 11 bases. The CDR3 bases are TGTGCCAGCGTAGGAGGGGGCTACGAGCAGTACTTC. Amino acids: CASVGGGYEQYF. The full variable domain, completed using reference TRBV2 and TRBJ2-7, is EPEVTQTPSHQVTQMGQEVILRCVPISNHLYFYWYRQILGQKVEFLVSFYNNEISEKSEIFDDQFSVERPDGSNFTLKIRSTKLEDSAMYFCASVGGGYEQYFGPGTRLTVT.

This clonotype came up many times. The gene calls are TRBV15 and TRBJ2-1, with 7 bases lining up with TRBD2. The germline V gene has CDR1 LNHNV and CDR2 YYDKDF (reference sequence). CDR3 length: 17 amino acids. With 0 bases clipped from V and 4 bases from J, the junction kept 9 bases outside the gene matches. The CDR3, as DNA: TGTGCCACCAGCAGAGATCAAAGCGGGACCTTGTACAATGAGCAGTTCTTC. It is translated as CATSRDQSGTLYNEQFF.